These 18 T cell receptor beta chains came from one sample sequenced in a study of shared T cell receptors in the human thymus. Profiled with immunoSEQ multiplex PCR; TCRdb holds only in-frame clones, not every one. The table has just under 550,000 clones, about 80% seen once. This sample was also put to use in a study of human thymus T cells.

The sequencing sample was made of thymocytes. These receptors originate from a boy under two years old with a congenital heart defect.

The V and J genes are TRBV29-1 and TRBJ2-1, with 7 bases lining up with TRBD1. The CDR3 totals 16 residues. V lost 3 bases, J lost 3 bases, and 11 bases stayed unmatched. CDR1 and CDR2 from the germline V gene are SQVTM and ANQGSEA. CDR3 in amino acids: CSVDEGARGLYNEQFF. As DNA, the CDR3 is TGCAGCGTTGATGAGGGGGCCCGCGGGCTCTACAATGAGCAGTTCTTC.

This clone turned up a few times. The gene calls are TRBV11-2 and TRBJ1-3; D remains unclear. Germline lookup yields CDR1 SGHAT and CDR2 FQNNGV. Trimming removed 0 bases from V and 0 bases from J, with 9 bases in between. This CDR3 region has 16 residues. This chain's CDR3 is CASSLDPLSSGNTIYF. The CDR3, as DNA: TGTGCCAGCAGCTTAGATCCTCTGAGCTCTGGAAACACCATATATTTT.

The gene calls are TRBV25-1 and TRBJ2-2, with unresolved D. V shed 7 bases and J shed 1 base, with 4 bases lying between them. In germline, CDR1 is MGHDK, CDR2 SYGVNS. The CDR3 sequence is 12 residues long. The CDR3 DNA sequence: TGTGCCAGCACAGGGAACACCGGGGAGCTGTTTTTT. It yields the protein CASTGNTGELFF.

This sequence joins TRBV19 and TRBJ2-3; D might be TRBD1 (6 bases). With 4 bases removed from V and 0 bases from J, the gap between germline ends came to 17 bases. This CDR3 has 17 residues. Germline assignment: CDR1 LNHDA and CDR2 SQIVND (reference sequence). CDR3 coding DNA: TGTGCCAGTAGTACGTGGCTACAGGGATCTAGCACAGATACGCAGTATTTT. Encoded protein: CASSTWLQGSSTDTQYF.

The chain carries TRBV5-5 and TRBJ2-1; TRBD2 is a possible D gene (7 bases). This CDR3 has 14 residues. With 4 bases removed from V and 7 bases from J, the gap between germline ends came to 15 bases. Germline assignment: CDR1 SGHKS and CDR2 YYEKEE (reference sequence). This CDR3 reads CASSGARGLNEQFF. The CDR3 DNA is TGTGCCAGCAGCGGGGCGCGGGGGCTGAATGAGCAGTTCTTC.

The chain employs TRBV11-3 and TRBJ1-4; 8 bases agree with TRBD1. Germline V gives CDR1 SGHNT, CDR2 YENEEA. This CDR3 is built from 16 residues. Trimming cost V 3 bases and J 0 bases; bases outside gene matches: 3. CDR3 DNA sequence: TGTGCCAGCAGCTTTGGGGGACAGGCAACTAATGAAAAACTGTTTTTT. This gives the protein CASSFGGQATNEKLFF.

The genes are TRBV21-1 and TRBJ2-7; the D call in the table, TRBD1, was not verified against the DNA. TRBV21-1 is noted as a pseudogene. The length of the CDR3 is 18 residues. CDR3 sequence: CASSKERGVGQGYYEQYF. CDR3 nucleotide sequence: TGTGCCAGCAGCAAAGAGAGAGGGGTCGGACAGGGGTACTACGAGCAGTACTTC.

The rearrangement uses TRBV4-2 and TRBJ2-7, with 7 positions matching TRBD1. This CDR3 spans 16 amino acids. Germline CDR1 and CDR2: LGHNA and YNFKEQ. Germline trimming cut 0 bases from V and 3 bases from J; bases unmatched to any gene: 8. The CDR3 is CASSQDPTTGLYEQYF. In nucleotides, the CDR3 is TGTGCCAGCAGCCAAGATCCTACGACAGGGCTCTACGAGCAGTACTTC.

V usage is TRBV5-6 and J usage is TRBJ2-7, with D possibly matching TRBD1 (6 bases). The germline CDR1 and CDR2 sequences are SGHDT and YYEEEE. The ends were cut back, 4 bases at V and 6 bases at J, with 17 bases in the middle. This CDR3 spans 14 amino acids. The CDR3 DNA reads as TGTGCCAGCAGCGTACACGCTCAGGGGTCCGAGCAGTACTTC. This codes for CASSVHAQGSEQYF.

This clone has only a few counts. The chain couples TRBV7-9 to TRBJ2-2, with 12 nucleotides matching TRBD2. Germline V lookup: CDR1 SEHNR, CDR2 FQNEAQ (reference sequence). CDR3 length: 19 amino acids. The trim removed 0 bases at V and 7 bases at J, leaving 12 bases unmatched. As DNA, the CDR3 is TGTGCCAGCAGCTTAGCCCCGGCTAGCGGGAGGGCCCTCGACGGGGAGCTGTTTTTT. Amino acids: CASSLAPASGRALDGELFF.

This clone was detected only once. J is TRBJ2-6 and V is TRBV9; possible D gene TRBD2, 5 bases. The germline CDR1 and CDR2 sequences are SGDLS and YYNGEE. The CDR3 is 18 amino acids. Trimming shortened V by 2 bases and J by 0 bases, and 15 bases separated the two germline ends. As DNA, the CDR3 is TGTGCCAGCAGCGTCGCCCCGGACTTTGTCTCTGGGGCCAACGTCCTGACTTTC. It specifies CASSVAPDFVSGANVLTF.

This sequence joins TRBV2 and TRBJ1-1; TRBD1 matches at 9 bases. Germline assignment: CDR1 SNHLY and CDR2 FYNNEI. J was trimmed by 4 bases and V by 6 bases; bases with no gene match: 15. The CDR3 loop spans 17 amino acids. Written as DNA, the CDR3 is TGTGCCAGCAGGTCCCAGCCGGGACAGGGAGGTGGCACTGAAGCTTTCTTT. Its translation is CASRSQPGQGGGTEAFF.

The V call is TRBV2, the J call TRBJ2-5; 9 nucleotides line up with TRBD1. The CDR3 contains 13 residues. V lost 6 bases and J lost 5; bases outside the gene matches: 4. Per the germline V gene, CDR1 is SNHLY and CDR2 is FYNNEI. The CDR3: CASRHRGRETQYF. CDR3 DNA: TGTGCCAGCAGGCACAGGGGGCGGGAGACCCAGTACTTC.

In DNA, the CDR3 is TGTGCCAGCAGCTTAGATCCACAGGGCTTTTCGGGCACTGAAGCTTTCTTT. Its translation is CASSLDPQGFSGTEAFF. The chain uses TRBV7-3 and TRBJ1-1, with a tentative D call TRBD1 (6 bases). The germline V and J ends were trimmed by 2 bases and 4 bases, with 20 bases remaining between them. The CDR3 spans 17 residues. From germline, CDR1 is SGHTA and CDR2 FQGTGA.

The chain carries TRBV5-6 and TRBJ1-2; TRBD1 might be the D (6 bases). The CDR3 has 14 residues. CDR1 is SGHDT and CDR2 is YYEEEE in the germline V gene. Trimming pared 4 bases from V and 3 bases from J, leaving 13 bases between. CDR3 amino acids: CASSRARTDYGYTF. The DNA for the CDR3 is TGTGCCAGCAGCCGCGCCCGGACAGACTATGGCTACACCTTC. The full variable domain, its missing parts supplied by reference TRBV5-6 and TRBJ1-2, is DAGVTQSPTHLIKTRGQQVTLRCSPKSGHDTVSWYQQALGQGPQFIFQYYEEEERQRGNFPDRFSGHQFPNYSSELNVNALLLGDSALYLCASSRARTDYGYTFGSGTRLTVV.

The rearrangement uses TRBV4-1 and TRBJ2-1; no clear D gene. The V end was cut by 2 bases, the J end by 2 bases, with 13 bases between. Germline CDR1 reads MGHRA; CDR2 reads YSYEKL. CDR3 length: 16 residues. This chain's CDR3 is CASSQLPPGPYNEQFF. Written as DNA, the CDR3 is TGCGCCAGCAGCCAACTCCCGCCAGGCCCCTACAATGAGCAGTTCTTC.

The chain recombines TRBV25-1 with TRBJ2-7; D possibly corresponds to TRBD2 (6 bases). The germline gives CDR1 MGHDK, CDR2 SYGVNS. This CDR3 contains 13 residues. Trimming took 4 bases from V and 3 from J, leaving 10 bases between them. CDR3 loop: CASSVGGVYEQYF. The CDR3 nucleotides read TGTGCCAGCAGTGTAGGCGGGGTCTACGAGCAGTACTTC.

V is TRBV6-5 and J is TRBJ2-5, with D perhaps TRBD2 (5 bases). CDR3 length equals 14 residues. Germline loops: CDR1 MNHEY, CDR2 SVGAGI. The V and J ends lost 6 bases and 2 bases respectively, with 13 bases between them. The DNA for the CDR3 is TGTGCCAGCAGGCCATCGGGGAGACAAGAGACCCAGTACTTC. Residues: CASRPSGRQETQYF.